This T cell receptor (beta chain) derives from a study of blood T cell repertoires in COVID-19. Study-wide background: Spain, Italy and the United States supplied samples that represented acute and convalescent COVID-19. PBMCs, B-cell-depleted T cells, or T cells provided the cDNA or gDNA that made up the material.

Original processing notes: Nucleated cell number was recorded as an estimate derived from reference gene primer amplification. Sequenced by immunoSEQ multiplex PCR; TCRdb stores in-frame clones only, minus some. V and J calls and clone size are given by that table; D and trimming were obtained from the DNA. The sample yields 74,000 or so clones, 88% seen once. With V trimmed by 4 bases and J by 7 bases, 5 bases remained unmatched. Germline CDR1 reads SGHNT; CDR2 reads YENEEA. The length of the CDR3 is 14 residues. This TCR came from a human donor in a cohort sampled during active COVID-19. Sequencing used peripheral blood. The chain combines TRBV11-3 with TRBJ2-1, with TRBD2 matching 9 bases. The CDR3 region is CASSYGLANNEQFF. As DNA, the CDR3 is TGTGCCAGCAGCTACGGACTAGCGAATAATGAGCAGTTCTTC.